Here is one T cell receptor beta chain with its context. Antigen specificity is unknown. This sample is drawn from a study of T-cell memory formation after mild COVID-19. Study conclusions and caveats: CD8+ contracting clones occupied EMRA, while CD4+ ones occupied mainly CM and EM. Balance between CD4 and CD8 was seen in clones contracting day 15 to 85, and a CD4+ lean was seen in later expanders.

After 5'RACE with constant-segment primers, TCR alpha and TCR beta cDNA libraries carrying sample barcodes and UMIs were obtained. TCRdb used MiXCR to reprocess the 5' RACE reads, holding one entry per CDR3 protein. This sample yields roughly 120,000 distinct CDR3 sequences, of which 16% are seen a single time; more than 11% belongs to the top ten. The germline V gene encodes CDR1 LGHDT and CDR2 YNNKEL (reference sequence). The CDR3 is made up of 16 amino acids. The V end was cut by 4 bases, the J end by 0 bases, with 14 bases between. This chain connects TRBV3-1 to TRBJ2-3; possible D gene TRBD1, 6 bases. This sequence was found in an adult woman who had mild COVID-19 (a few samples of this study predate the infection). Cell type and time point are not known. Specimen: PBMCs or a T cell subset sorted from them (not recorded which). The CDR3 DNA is TGTGCCAGCAGCCGGAGAGGACAGCTTAGCACAGATACGCAGTATTTT. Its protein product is CASSRRGQLSTDTQYF.